The rows below give T cell receptor beta chains drawn from one sample of a study of T cell repertoires in cytomegalovirus infection. TCRdb passed the reads through MiXCR, listing each CDR3 protein once. The sample consists of some 270,000 distinct CDR3 sequences, about 18% of them appearing once. Sequencing input: CD8+ T cells from PBMCs. All receptors come from a human donor in good health (CMV status not recorded). Some clones in this sample may be carry-over from other donors' samples. The CDR3 runs from the conserved cysteine through the conserved F or W. Fields, in order: clone size, J gene, V gene, D gene, CDR3 protein, CDR3 DNA. A D gene is named only where the DNA matches it firmly. Where a row states a size, it is once, few, many or the class of an expanded clone; other rows omit it.

clone size: .; J gene: TRBJ2-2; V gene: TRBV6-6; D gene: TRBD1; CDR3 protein: CASSRDRGPGELFF; CDR3 DNA: TGTGCCAGCAGCCGGGACAGGGGGCCCGGGGAGCTGTTTTTT
clone size: .; J gene: TRBJ2-1; V gene: TRBV28; D gene: TRBD2; CDR3 protein: CASGRGGRNEQFF; CDR3 DNA: TGTGCCAGCGGCCGGGGGGGCCGAAATGAGCAGTTCTTC
clone size: few; J gene: TRBJ1-6; V gene: TRBV27; D gene: TRBD1; CDR3 protein: CASRQTTGGMPYNSPLHF; CDR3 DNA: TGTGCCAGCAGACAAACGACAGGGGGTATGCCCTATAATTCACCCCTCCACTTT
clone size: many; J gene: TRBJ1-1; V gene: TRBV4-1; D gene: .; CDR3 protein: CASSQVGNTEAFF; CDR3 DNA: TGCGCCAGCAGCCAAGTTGGGAACACTGAAGCTTTCTTT
clone size: few; J gene: TRBJ1-1; V gene: TRBV6-2/TRBV6-3; D gene: .; CDR3 protein: CASMHLGRGINTEAFF; CDR3 DNA: TGTGCCAGCATGCACCTGGGGAGGGGGATCAACACTGAAGCTTTCTTT
clone size: .; J gene: TRBJ2-1; V gene: TRBV6-2/TRBV6-3; D gene: .; CDR3 protein: CASVRVDSEQFF; CDR3 DNA: TGTGCCAGTGTAAGGGTGGATAGTGAGCAGTTCTTC
clone size: few; J gene: TRBJ2-1; V gene: TRBV28; D gene: TRBD2; CDR3 protein: CASSLSVAGGSYNEQFF; CDR3 DNA: TGTGCCAGCAGTTTATCCGTAGCGGGGGGTTCCTACAATGAGCAGTTCTTC
clone size: many; J gene: TRBJ2-1; V gene: TRBV11-2; D gene: .; CDR3 protein: CASSLFPDPNDNEQFF; CDR3 DNA: TGTGCCAGCAGCTTATTTCCAGACCCAAACGACAATGAGCAGTTCTTC
clone size: once; J gene: TRBJ2-7; V gene: TRBV10-3; D gene: .; CDR3 protein: CAIRNHRDGSYEQYF; CDR3 DNA: TGTGCCATCAGAAATCACCGGGACGGATCCTACGAGCAGTACTTC
clone size: .; J gene: TRBJ2-7; V gene: TRBV7-9; D gene: .; CDR3 protein: CASSRQGAGAEQYF; CDR3 DNA: TGTGCCAGCAGCCGTCAGGGGGCGGGGGCTGAGCAGTACTTC
clone size: many; J gene: TRBJ1-4; V gene: TRBV4-3; D gene: .; CDR3 protein: CASSPSTTNEKLFF; CDR3 DNA: TGCGCCAGCAGTCCTTCCACAACTAATGAAAAACTGTTTTTT
clone size: .; J gene: TRBJ1-2; V gene: TRBV20-1; D gene: TRBD1; CDR3 protein: CSARDRENYGYTF; CDR3 DNA: TGCAGTGCGAGGGACAGGGAGAACTATGGCTACACCTTC
clone size: many; J gene: TRBJ2-7; V gene: TRBV7-2; D gene: TRBD2; CDR3 protein: CASSPLAGGSYEQYF; CDR3 DNA: TGTGCCAGCAGCCCATTGGCGGGGGGCTCCTACGAGCAGTACTTC
clone size: many; J gene: TRBJ2-2; V gene: TRBV7-8; D gene: TRBD2; CDR3 protein: CASSLSPSKGSGGGELFF; CDR3 DNA: TGTGCCAGCAGCCTTTCCCCTTCTAAGGGGTCGGGGGGCGGGGAGCTGTTTTTT
clone size: .; J gene: TRBJ1-2; V gene: TRBV29-1; D gene: .; CDR3 protein: CSDETRDLGYGYTF; CDR3 DNA: TGCAGCGACGAAACCAGGGACCTAGGCTATGGCTACACCTTC
clone size: .; J gene: TRBJ1-1; V gene: TRBV28; D gene: TRBD1; CDR3 protein: CASSGDREVLNTEAFF; CDR3 DNA: TGTGCCAGCAGCGGGGACAGGGAAGTTTTGAACACTGAAGCTTTCTTT
clone size: few; J gene: TRBJ2-5; V gene: TRBV7-9; D gene: .; CDR3 protein: CASSLGWRVKQETQYF; CDR3 DNA: TGTGCCAGCAGCTTAGGATGGAGGGTAAAGCAAGAGACCCAGTACTTC
clone size: many; J gene: TRBJ2-1; V gene: TRBV7-8; D gene: TRBD2; CDR3 protein: CASSRGGSGGLDNEQFF; CDR3 DNA: TGTGCCAGCAGCCGGGGGGGTAGCGGGGGGCTGGACAATGAGCAGTTCTTC
clone size: .; J gene: TRBJ2-2; V gene: TRBV6-5; D gene: .; CDR3 protein: CASSYSRGRGTGELFF; CDR3 DNA: TGTGCCAGCAGTTACTCCCGGGGACGTGGCACCGGGGAGCTGTTTTTT
clone size: many; J gene: TRBJ2-3; V gene: TRBV6-5; D gene: TRBD2; CDR3 protein: CASRGLVSTDTQYF; CDR3 DNA: TGTGCCAGCAGAGGACTAGTTAGCACAGATACGCAGTATTTT
clone size: .; J gene: TRBJ2-7; V gene: TRBV5-1; D gene: .; CDR3 protein: CASSLGPPRDGAYEQYF; CDR3 DNA: TGCGCCAGCAGCTTGGGGCCCCCCAGGGATGGAGCCTACGAGCAGTACTTC
clone size: few; J gene: TRBJ2-5; V gene: TRBV7-9; D gene: TRBD1; CDR3 protein: CASSSRDSGDRETQYF; CDR3 DNA: TGTGCCAGCAGTTCTAGGGACAGCGGAGACAGGGAGACCCAGTACTTC
clone size: few; J gene: TRBJ2-3; V gene: TRBV28; D gene: .; CDR3 protein: CASSATGISSTDTQYF; CDR3 DNA: TGTGCCAGCAGTGCTACAGGTATCTCTAGCACAGATACGCAGTATTTT
clone size: .; J gene: TRBJ1-5; V gene: TRBV19; D gene: .; CDR3 protein: CASSPVLGGANQPQHF; CDR3 DNA: TGTGCCAGTAGTCCCGTTTTGGGGGGCGCGAACCAGCCCCAGCATTTT
clone size: few; J gene: TRBJ2-1; V gene: TRBV2; D gene: TRBD1; CDR3 protein: CASSDGTGGSYNEQFF; CDR3 DNA: TGTGCCAGCAGTGATGGGACAGGGGGTTCCTACAATGAGCAGTTCTTC
clone size: many; J gene: TRBJ2-3; V gene: TRBV15; D gene: .; CDR3 protein: CATSREPTVTATDTQYF; CDR3 DNA: TGTGCCACCAGCAGAGAGCCTACCGTAACTGCCACAGATACGCAGTATTTT
clone size: few; J gene: TRBJ2-3; V gene: TRBV10-3; D gene: TRBD2; CDR3 protein: CAISEPVAGSTDTQYF; CDR3 DNA: TGTGCCATCAGTGAGCCGGTAGCGGGGAGCACAGATACGCAGTATTTT
clone size: many; J gene: TRBJ1-6; V gene: TRBV19; D gene: .; CDR3 protein: CASTPGGGHSPLHF; CDR3 DNA: TGTGCCAGTACCCCGGGGGGGGGGCACTCACCCCTCCACTTT
clone size: .; J gene: TRBJ1-1; V gene: TRBV7-9; D gene: .; CDR3 protein: CASSPPQPLRQTDEAFF; CDR3 DNA: TGTGCCAGCAGCCCGCCCCAACCCCTGAGACAGACCGATGAAGCTTTCTTT
clone size: .; J gene: TRBJ2-7; V gene: TRBV19; D gene: TRBD1; CDR3 protein: CASSIDRDRGTYEQYF; CDR3 DNA: TGTGCCAGTAGTATAGACCGGGACAGGGGGACCTACGAGCAGTACTTC
clone size: .; J gene: TRBJ1-6; V gene: TRBV27; D gene: .; CDR3 protein: CASSTGGAHSPLHF; CDR3 DNA: TGTGCCAGCAGTACTGGGGGGGCTCATTCACCCCTCCACTTT
clone size: many; J gene: TRBJ2-5; V gene: TRBV7-2; D gene: TRBD1; CDR3 protein: CASRPQGEETQYF; CDR3 DNA: TGTGCCAGCAGGCCGCAGGGGGAAGAGACCCAGTACTTC
clone size: .; J gene: TRBJ2-1; V gene: TRBV12-3/TRBV12-4; D gene: .; CDR3 protein: CASSSVSPNLEGEQFF; CDR3 DNA: TGTGCCAGCAGTTCAGTCTCTCCAAACCTTGAAGGGGAGCAGTTCTTC
clone size: .; J gene: TRBJ2-7; V gene: TRBV5-5; D gene: TRBD1; CDR3 protein: CASSPRDRGPITYEQYF; CDR3 DNA: TGTGCCAGCAGCCCGCGGGACAGGGGGCCGATCACCTACGAGCAGTACTTC
clone size: once; J gene: TRBJ2-2; V gene: TRBV11-3; D gene: TRBD1; CDR3 protein: CASSPDRGRNTGELFF; CDR3 DNA: TGTGCCAGCAGCCCTGACAGGGGCCGGAACACCGGGGAGCTGTTTTTT
clone size: .; J gene: TRBJ2-1; V gene: TRBV28; D gene: TRBD2; CDR3 protein: CASSLGDSTSGGYNEQFF; CDR3 DNA: TGTGCCAGCAGTTTAGGGGACTCGACTAGCGGGGGATACAATGAGCAGTTCTTC
clone size: .; J gene: TRBJ1-1; V gene: TRBV12-3/TRBV12-4; D gene: .; CDR3 protein: CASSPGPEAFF; CDR3 DNA: TGTGCCAGCAGTCCGGGCCCTGAAGCTTTCTTT
clone size: .; J gene: TRBJ1-2; V gene: TRBV9; D gene: .; CDR3 protein: CASSGRGYTF; CDR3 DNA: TGTGCCAGCAGCGGAAGGGGCTACACCTTC
clone size: .; J gene: TRBJ2-7; V gene: TRBV28; D gene: TRBD1; CDR3 protein: CASNNRGTYEQYF; CDR3 DNA: TGTGCCAGCAATAACAGGGGGACCTACGAGCAGTACTTC
clone size: many; J gene: TRBJ1-1; V gene: TRBV12-3/TRBV12-4; D gene: .; CDR3 protein: CASSLLETEAFF; CDR3 DNA: TGTGCCAGCAGTTTATTAGAGACAGAAGCTTTCTTT
clone size: .; J gene: TRBJ2-1; V gene: TRBV4-2; D gene: .; CDR3 protein: CASSQEVRGNPYYNEQFF; CDR3 DNA: TGTGCCAGCAGCCAAGAAGTCAGGGGTAATCCCTACTACAATGAGCAGTTCTTC
clone size: many; J gene: TRBJ2-2; V gene: TRBV24-1; D gene: .; CDR3 protein: CATSDLPPGTGELFF; CDR3 DNA: TGTGCCACCAGTGATTTGCCGCCAGGGACCGGGGAGCTGTTTTTT
clone size: few; J gene: TRBJ2-1; V gene: TRBV24-1; D gene: TRBD2; CDR3 protein: CATSDPGEGLNNEQFF; CDR3 DNA: TGTGCCACCAGTGACCCCGGGGAGGGCTTAAACAATGAGCAGTTCTTC